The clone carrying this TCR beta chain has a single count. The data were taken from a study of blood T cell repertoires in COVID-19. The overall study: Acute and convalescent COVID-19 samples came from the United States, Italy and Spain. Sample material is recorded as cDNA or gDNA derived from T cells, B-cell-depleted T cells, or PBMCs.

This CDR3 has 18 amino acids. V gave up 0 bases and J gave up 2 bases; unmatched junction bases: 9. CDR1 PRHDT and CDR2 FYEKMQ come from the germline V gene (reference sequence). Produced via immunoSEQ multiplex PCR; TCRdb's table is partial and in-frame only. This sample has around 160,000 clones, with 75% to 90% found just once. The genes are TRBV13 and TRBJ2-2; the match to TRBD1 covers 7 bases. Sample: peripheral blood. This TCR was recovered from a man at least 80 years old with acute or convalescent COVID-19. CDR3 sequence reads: CASSLGLRDSENTGELFF. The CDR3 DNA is TGTGCCAGCAGCTTAGGCCTCCGGGACAGCGAAAACACCGGGGAGCTGTTTTTT.